A selection of T cell receptor beta chains follows, all from one sample in a study of beta chain features in type 1 diabetes. Sequenced by immunoSEQ multiplex PCR; TCRdb stores in-frame clones only, minus some. The data contain hundreds of thousands of clones, around 68% of them singletons. The material sequenced was naive CD4+ T cells from blood. The source is a man between 25 and 39 years old in good health. Both conserved end residues are part of each CDR3. A D gene is named only where the DNA matches it firmly. Only part of the rows carry a size: once, few, many, or a class if the clone is expanded.

CDR3 length: 14
J gene: TRBJ2-5
D gene: TRBD2
V gene: TRBV9
clone size: -
CDR3 DNA: TGTGCCAGCAGCGTAGGGATTAGCGGGGAGACCCAGTACTTC
CDR3 protein: CASSVGISGETQYF

CDR3 length: 13
J gene: TRBJ1-2
D gene: TRBD1
V gene: TRBV30
clone size: -
CDR3 DNA: TGTGCCTGGAGCCTCTTGACAGGGGTTGGCTACACCTTC
CDR3 protein: CAWSLLTGVGYTF

CDR3 length: 14
J gene: TRBJ1-1
D gene: -
V gene: TRBV18
clone size: -
CDR3 DNA: TGTGCCAGCTCACCACAAAGGGAAAGCACTGAAGCTTTCTTT
CDR3 protein: CASSPQRESTEAFF

CDR3 length: 15
J gene: TRBJ2-1
D gene: -
V gene: TRBV5-4
clone size: -
CDR3 DNA: TGTGCCAGCAGCTTGGTGGCGGACTCCTACAATGAGCAGTTCTTC
CDR3 protein: CASSLVADSYNEQFF

CDR3 length: 11
J gene: TRBJ2-5
D gene: -
V gene: TRBV20-1
clone size: -
CDR3 DNA: TGCAGTGTCGTGGCTCGAGAGACCCAGTACTTC
CDR3 protein: CSVVARETQYF

CDR3 length: 20
J gene: TRBJ2-4
D gene: -
V gene: TRBV30
clone size: -
CDR3 DNA: TGTGCCTGGAGTGTACGTCGATCTGAGACACACTCCTGGGGCAAAAACATTCAGTACTTC
CDR3 protein: CAWSVRRSETHSWGKNIQYF

CDR3 length: 15
J gene: TRBJ2-7
D gene: TRBD2
V gene: TRBV27
clone size: -
CDR3 DNA: TGTGCCAGCAGTTTAGCGGGGGTAGCGGCCTACGAGCAGTACTTC
CDR3 protein: CASSLAGVAAYEQYF

CDR3 length: 14
J gene: TRBJ2-7
D gene: -
V gene: TRBV4-1
clone size: -
CDR3 DNA: TGCGCCAGCAGCCAAGAACAGGGACCCTACGAGCAGTACTTC
CDR3 protein: CASSQEQGPYEQYF

CDR3 length: 13
J gene: TRBJ1-5
D gene: -
V gene: TRBV29-1
clone size: -
CDR3 DNA: TGCAGGGTAGAGGTCGGGGGATATCAGCCCCAGCATTTT
CDR3 protein: CRVEVGGYQPQHF

CDR3 length: 12
J gene: TRBJ2-5
D gene: -
V gene: TRBV29-1
clone size: -
CDR3 DNA: TGCAGCGTTGAAGAGGGGTCAGAGACCCAGTACTTC
CDR3 protein: CSVEEGSETQYF

CDR3 length: 14
J gene: TRBJ2-7
D gene: TRBD1
V gene: TRBV28
clone size: -
CDR3 DNA: TGTGCCAGCACCCGGGGGGACAGGGTCCACGAGCAGTACTTC
CDR3 protein: CASTRGDRVHEQYF

CDR3 length: 12
J gene: TRBJ2-7
D gene: -
V gene: TRBV7-9
clone size: -
CDR3 DNA: TGTGCCAGCAGCCGGGAACGTTGGGAGCAGTACTTC
CDR3 protein: CASSRERWEQYF

CDR3 length: 13
J gene: TRBJ2-3
D gene: TRBD1
V gene: TRBV14
clone size: -
CDR3 DNA: TGTGCCAGCGGCAGGGGGCTTAAAGATACGCAGTATTTT
CDR3 protein: CASGRGLKDTQYF

CDR3 length: 12
J gene: TRBJ1-3
D gene: -
V gene: TRBV30
clone size: -
CDR3 DNA: TGTGCCTGGCGTCACTCTGGAAACACCATATATTTT
CDR3 protein: CAWRHSGNTIYF

CDR3 length: 12
J gene: TRBJ2-4
D gene: -
V gene: TRBV30
clone size: -
CDR3 DNA: TGTGCCTGGTCGGGGTTTGGGGACATTCAGTACTTC
CDR3 protein: CAWSGFGDIQYF

CDR3 length: 17
J gene: TRBJ2-1
D gene: TRBD2
V gene: TRBV2
clone size: few
CDR3 DNA: TGTGCCAGCAGTCTCCGGATGGGACTAGCGGGGAACAATGAGCAGTTCTTC
CDR3 protein: CASSLRMGLAGNNEQFF

CDR3 length: 12
J gene: TRBJ2-5
D gene: -
V gene: TRBV30
clone size: -
CDR3 DNA: TGTGCCTGGACAGGGGGGCAAGAGACCCAGTACTTC
CDR3 protein: CAWTGGQETQYF

CDR3 length: 11
J gene: TRBJ2-3
D gene: -
V gene: TRBV2
clone size: -
CDR3 DNA: TGTGCCAGCAGTGTGACAGATACGCAGTATTTT
CDR3 protein: CASSVTDTQYF

CDR3 length: 16
J gene: TRBJ2-7
D gene: -
V gene: TRBV29-1
clone size: -
CDR3 DNA: TGCAGCGTCAAAATGCCCTTCTCAGCTGGCTCCTACGAGCAGTACTTC
CDR3 protein: CSVKMPFSAGSYEQYF

CDR3 length: 17
J gene: TRBJ2-3
D gene: TRBD2
V gene: TRBV9
clone size: -
CDR3 DNA: TGTGCCAGCAGCCCAAGGGCTAGCGGGAGGGCCACAGATACGCAGTATTTT
CDR3 protein: CASSPRASGRATDTQYF

CDR3 length: 11
J gene: TRBJ1-1
D gene: -
V gene: TRBV29-1
clone size: -
CDR3 DNA: TGCAGCGCCGAACGGGGTGTAGGAGCTTTCTTT
CDR3 protein: CSAERGVGAFF

CDR3 length: 15
J gene: TRBJ1-2
D gene: -
V gene: TRBV9
clone size: -
CDR3 DNA: TGTGCCAGCAGCGTAGAAGCCAGGGGAGACTATGGCTACACCTTC
CDR3 protein: CASSVEARGDYGYTF

CDR3 length: 14
J gene: TRBJ2-7
D gene: TRBD1
V gene: TRBV15
clone size: -
CDR3 DNA: TGTGCCACCCAGGGGGAAAACGGGATCTACGAGCAGTACTTC
CDR3 protein: CATQGENGIYEQYF

CDR3 length: 11
J gene: TRBJ2-5
D gene: -
V gene: TRBV30
clone size: few
CDR3 DNA: TGTGCCTGGGGATCCAGAGAGACCCAGTACTTC
CDR3 protein: CAWGSRETQYF

CDR3 length: 11
J gene: TRBJ2-1
D gene: -
V gene: TRBV29-1
clone size: once
CDR3 DNA: TGCAGCGTCGAACTCTACAATGAGCAGTTCTTC
CDR3 protein: CSVELYNEQFF

CDR3 length: 13
J gene: TRBJ1-1
D gene: -
V gene: TRBV29-1
clone size: -
CDR3 DNA: TGCAGCGCCGAAAGGACCCCCGGGACTGAAGCTTTCTTT
CDR3 protein: CSAERTPGTEAFF

CDR3 length: 15
J gene: TRBJ1-6
D gene: TRBD1
V gene: TRBV30
clone size: -
CDR3 DNA: TGTGCCTGGAGTGTAGCAGGGGGCGTCGATTCACCCCTCCACTTT
CDR3 protein: CAWSVAGGVDSPLHF

CDR3 length: 14
J gene: TRBJ2-1
D gene: -
V gene: TRBV4-3
clone size: few
CDR3 DNA: TGCGCCAGCAGCCAAGAAGGGTCCTACAATGAGCAGTTCTTC
CDR3 protein: CASSQEGSYNEQFF

CDR3 length: 13
J gene: TRBJ2-1
D gene: TRBD1
V gene: TRBV30
clone size: -
CDR3 DNA: TGTGCCTGGAAGGGGGCTCCCAACAATGAGCAGTTCTTC
CDR3 protein: CAWKGAPNNEQFF

CDR3 length: 14
J gene: TRBJ1-1
D gene: -
V gene: TRBV5-1
clone size: -
CDR3 DNA: TGCGCCAGCAGCTTGGCCACGGGTAGCACTGAAGCTTTCTTT
CDR3 protein: CASSLATGSTEAFF

CDR3 length: 12
J gene: TRBJ2-7
D gene: -
V gene: TRBV30
clone size: -
CDR3 DNA: TGTGCCTGGAGTTCCCTTAGGCACGAGCAGTACTTC
CDR3 protein: CAWSSLRHEQYF

CDR3 length: 15
J gene: TRBJ2-7
D gene: TRBD1
V gene: TRBV15
clone size: -
CDR3 DNA: TGTGCCACCAGCAGATCCGGGACAGGGCTGTGGAAGCAGTACTTC
CDR3 protein: CATSRSGTGLWKQYF

CDR3 length: 13
J gene: TRBJ2-7
D gene: -
V gene: TRBV7-9
clone size: -
CDR3 DNA: TGTGCCAGCAGCTTAGCGCTACGCGGAGAGCAGTACTTC
CDR3 protein: CASSLALRGEQYF

CDR3 length: 13
J gene: TRBJ2-7
D gene: TRBD1
V gene: TRBV25-1
clone size: -
CDR3 DNA: TGTGCCAGCAAACGGGACAGAGCCTACGAGCAGTACTTC
CDR3 protein: CASKRDRAYEQYF

CDR3 length: 12
J gene: TRBJ2-5
D gene: -
V gene: TRBV30
clone size: -
CDR3 DNA: TGTGCCTCTTCTGGGGGCGGGGAGACCCAGTACTTC
CDR3 protein: CASSGGGETQYF

CDR3 length: 14
J gene: TRBJ2-7
D gene: TRBD2
V gene: TRBV15
clone size: few
CDR3 DNA: TGTGCCACCAGCATAGGACTAGCGGGGCGAGAGCAGTACTTC
CDR3 protein: CATSIGLAGREQYF

CDR3 length: 14
J gene: TRBJ2-3
D gene: -
V gene: TRBV30
clone size: -
CDR3 DNA: TGTGCCTGGAGTGTGGGTCAGTTCACAGATACGCAGTATTTT
CDR3 protein: CAWSVGQFTDTQYF

CDR3 length: 13
J gene: TRBJ2-2
D gene: -
V gene: TRBV30
clone size: -
CDR3 DNA: TGTGCCTGGAGTGTTTCCAGGCACGGGGAGCTGTTTTTT
CDR3 protein: CAWSVSRHGELFF

CDR3 length: 15
J gene: TRBJ2-1
D gene: TRBD2
V gene: TRBV13
clone size: few
CDR3 DNA: TGTGCCAGCAGCTTAGTGCGGGGGAGGCACAATGAGCAGTTCTTC
CDR3 protein: CASSLVRGRHNEQFF

CDR3 length: 13
J gene: TRBJ1-2
D gene: -
V gene: TRBV7-2
clone size: -
CDR3 DNA: TGTGCCAGCAGCTTAGGCCTCACCTGGGGCTACACCTTC
CDR3 protein: CASSLGLTWGYTF